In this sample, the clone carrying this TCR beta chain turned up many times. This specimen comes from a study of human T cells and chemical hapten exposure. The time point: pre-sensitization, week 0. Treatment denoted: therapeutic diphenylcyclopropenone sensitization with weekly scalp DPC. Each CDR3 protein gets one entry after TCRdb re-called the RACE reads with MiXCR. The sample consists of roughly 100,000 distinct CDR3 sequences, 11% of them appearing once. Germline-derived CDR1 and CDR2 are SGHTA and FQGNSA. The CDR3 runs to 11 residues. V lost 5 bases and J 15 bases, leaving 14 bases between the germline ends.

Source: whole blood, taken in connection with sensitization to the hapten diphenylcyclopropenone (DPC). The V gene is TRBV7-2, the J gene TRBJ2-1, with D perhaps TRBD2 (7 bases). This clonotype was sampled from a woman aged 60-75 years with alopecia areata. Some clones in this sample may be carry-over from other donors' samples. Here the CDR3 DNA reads TGTGCCAGCAGCCCCCGGGGGGCGGGGTTCTTC. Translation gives CASSPRGAGFF. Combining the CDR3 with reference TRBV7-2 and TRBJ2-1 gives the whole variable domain GAGVSQSPSNKVTEKGKDVELRCDPISGHTALYWYRQSLGQGLEFLIYFQGNSAPDKSGLPSDRFSAERTGGSVSTLTIQRTQQEDSAVYLCASSPRGAGFFGPGTRLTVL.